The next 29 T cell receptor beta chains were all read from a single sample in a study of blood T cell repertoires in COVID-19. Method: immunoSEQ multiplex PCR; TCRdb's copy keeps in-frame clones and lacks some. The sample holds around 97,000 clones, around nine tenths seen once. The specimen sequenced was peripheral blood. These receptors all come from a human donor in a cohort sampled during active COVID-19.

The V gene is TRBV15, the J gene TRBJ2-2; 9 bases line up with TRBD2. The CDR3 is 16 residues long. J gave up 2 bases and V 8 bases, and 9 bases lay outside the gene matches. Germline CDR1 reads LNHNV; CDR2 reads YYDKDF (reference sequence). CDR3: CATSRGLAGNTGELFF. The CDR3 bases are TGTGCCACCTCCCGGGGGCTAGCGGGAAACACCGGGGAGCTGTTTTTT.

This clone has more than one count but fewer than ten. At one end, the junction sequence differs from germline, possibly due to a read error. This chain joins TRBV2 and TRBJ2-1; 10 bases agree with TRBD2. CDR1 and CDR2 (germline): SNHLY, FYNNEI. This CDR3 contains 14 residues. The CDR3 DNA reads as TGTGCCAGCAGTCCCGGGACTAGCGCGACCCGGCCGATCTTC. Translated, it gives CASSPGTSATRPIF.

This sequence joins TRBV30 and TRBJ2-7, with TRBD1 identical over 8 bases. This CDR3 contains 17 residues. The V segment lost 0 bases and the J segment 4 bases; nucleotides outside the gene matches: 14. CDR1 is GTSNPN and CDR2 is SVGIG in the germline V gene (reference sequence). The CDR3 loop reads CAWSVISSRDRGYEQYF. The CDR3 DNA follows: TGTGCCTGGAGTGTAATCTCCAGCCGAGACAGGGGATACGAGCAGTACTTC.

This clone was observed a few times. The V and J genes are TRBV7-9 and TRBJ1-1; no clear D gene. Trimming took off 1 base at V and 6 bases at J, with 3 bases between the two ends. The germline gives CDR1 SEHNR, CDR2 FQNEAQ (reference sequence). CDR3 length: 11 residues. This CDR3 is CASSLDSEAFF. CDR3 coding DNA: TGTGCCAGCAGCTTAGACTCTGAAGCTTTCTTT.

This clone was detected once. The rearrangement joins TRBV29-1 to TRBJ1-2; D unclear. Germline CDR1 is SQVTM and CDR2 is ANQGSEA. V was cut by 6 bases and J by 9 bases, with 17 bases left in between. CDR3 size: 12 residues. The CDR3 region is CSVAPGFTSYTF. The CDR3 coding sequence is TGCAGCGTCGCCCCTGGGTTCACTAGCTACACCTTC. The full variable domain, in which reference TRBV29-1 and TRBJ1-2 provide the parts outside the CDR3, is SAVISQKPSRDICQRGTSLTIQCQVDSQVTMMFWYRQQPGQSLTLIATANQGSEATYESGFVIDKFPISRPNLTFSTLTVSNMSPEDSSIYLCSVAPGFTSYTFGSGTRLTVV.

The chain carries TRBV5-4 and TRBJ2-7; weak D call: TRBD1 (6 bases). V shed 3 bases and J shed 1 base, with 17 bases lying between them. Germline V lookup: CDR1 SGHNT, CDR2 YYREEE (reference sequence). The CDR3 loop spans 16 amino acids. The CDR3 coding sequence is TGTGCCAGCAGCTCGCGAGCACAGGGTTGGTCCTACGAGCAGTACTTC. This encodes CASSSRAQGWSYEQYF.

This clone was counted a single time. The chain is built from TRBV29-1 and TRBJ1-2; a weak D match, TRBD1 (6 bases). The germline V gene encodes CDR1 SQVTM and CDR2 ANQGSEA. The CDR3 consists of 13 residues. V gave up 5 bases and J gave up 4 bases, with 14 bases separating them. The chain's CDR3 is CSVLQGKGYGYTF. CDR3 DNA sequence: TGCAGCGTTCTACAGGGAAAGGGCTATGGCTACACCTTC.

The V and J genes are TRBV5-4 and TRBJ2-1, with 9 nucleotides matching TRBD2. V lost 4 bases, J lost 12 bases, and 11 bases stayed unmatched. The V gene's germline CDR1 is SGHNT and CDR2 YYREEE (reference sequence). The CDR3 sequence is 14 residues long. The CDR3 DNA is TGTGCCAGCAGCCCACTGACTAGCGGAGACGGGCAGTTCTTC. It codes for CASSPLTSGDGQFF.

The chain's CDR3 is CASSLSGSVSYEQYF. CDR3 sequence (DNA): TGTGCCAGCAGCCTTAGCGGGAGTGTTTCCTACGAGCAGTACTTC. The rearrangement uses TRBV7-2 and TRBJ2-7; TRBD2 aligns across 9 bases. Germline lookup yields CDR1 SGHTA and CDR2 FQGNSA. J was trimmed by 1 base and V by 5 bases; bases with no gene match: 6. This CDR3 spans 15 amino acids. Full variable domain (outside the CDR3, taken from reference TRBV7-2 and TRBJ2-7): GAGVSQSPSNKVTEKGKDVELRCDPISGHTALYWYRQSLGQGLEFLIYFQGNSAPDKSGLPSDRFSAERTGGSVSTLTIQRTQQEDSAVYLCASSLSGSVSYEQYFGPGTRLTVT.

In the case of this clone: Distinct nucleotide sequences in the sample also encode this CDR3. The chain combines TRBV30 with TRBJ1-5; a possible D gene is TRBD1 (6 bases). CDR3 length: 15 amino acids. Between the trimmed V and J ends, which lost 0 bases and 2 bases, there was a span of 11 bases. The germline CDR1 and CDR2 sequences are GTSNPN and SVGIG (reference sequence). Here the CDR3 DNA reads TGTGCCTGGAGTGTAGGAGCAGGGGGCAATCAGCCCCAGCATTTT. Its protein is CAWSVGAGGNQPQHF.

The rearrangement links TRBV3-1 (or the pseudogene TRBV3-2) to TRBJ2-3; D may be TRBD2 (5 bases). This CDR3 is built from 14 residues. Germline V gene data show CDR1 as LGHDT and CDR2 as YNNKEL (reference sequence). Trimming left V 8 bases short and J 2 bases short, with 14 bases between. Here the CDR3 reads CASSTRAATDTQYF. CDR3 bases: TGTGCCAGCTCAACCCGAGCGGCCACAGATACGCAGTATTTT.

V is TRBV5-1 and J is TRBJ1-4; tentative D call: TRBD1 (5 bases). V lost 0 bases to trimming and J lost 8 bases, with 11 bases between them. CDR3 length equals 14 residues. Germline V gives CDR1 SGHRS, CDR2 YFSETQ. CDR3 DNA sequence: TGCGCCAGCAGCTTGGCAGGGTTACGCGAAAAACTGTTTTTT. Its protein product is CASSLAGLREKLFF.

For this clone: In the same sample, other DNA sequences code for this CDR3. V and J are TRBV19 and TRBJ2-7, with 11 bases aligning to TRBD1. Per germline, CDR1 LNHDA and CDR2 SQIVND (reference sequence). V gave up 3 bases and J gave up 1 base; unmatched junction bases: 2. The CDR3 totals 15 residues. CDR3 coding DNA: TGTGCCAGTAGTATTGGGACAGGGGGATCCTACGAGCAGTACTTC. It encodes CASSIGTGGSYEQYF. Full variable domain (remainder filled in from reference TRBV19 and TRBJ2-7): DGGITQSPKYLFRKEGQNVTLSCEQNLNHDAMYWYRQDPGQGLRLIYYSQIVNDFQKGDIAEGYSVSREKKESFPLTVTSAQKNPTAFYLCASSIGTGGSYEQYFGPGTRLTVT.

This chain uses TRBV5-4 with TRBJ2-7, with no clear D. Germline V CDR1 and CDR2: SGHNT, YYREEE (reference sequence). CDR3 length equals 16 residues. Trimming took 4 bases from V and 1 from J, leaving 18 bases between them. The CDR3 DNA reads TGTGCCAGCAGCCCTAAAAATATCGGCGGTTCCTACGAGCAGTACTTC. It yields the protein CASSPKNIGGSYEQYF. Combining the CDR3 with reference TRBV5-4 and TRBJ2-7 gives the whole variable domain ETGVTQSPTHLIKTRGQQVTLRCSSQSGHNTVSWYQQALGQGPQFIFQYYREEENGRGNFPPRFSGLQFPNYSSELNVNALELDDSALYLCASSPKNIGGSYEQYFGPGTRLTVT.

The gene calls are TRBV6-6 and TRBJ2-5, with 9 bases lining up with TRBD1. Germline lookup yields CDR1 MNHNY and CDR2 SVGAGI (reference sequence). Trimming at V came to 6 bases and at J to 1 base, leaving 6 bases not matched to a gene. The CDR3 extends over 15 amino acids. Here the CDR3 DNA reads TGTGCCAGCAGACGGACAGGGGCGGCCCAAGAGACCCAGTACTTC. This encodes CASRRTGAAQETQYF.

The gene calls are TRBV7-3 and TRBJ2-3, with 7 bases lining up with TRBD1. There are 17 residues in the CDR3. Per germline, CDR1 SGHTA and CDR2 FQGTGA. The V segment lost 0 bases and the J segment 4 bases; nucleotides outside the gene matches: 10. CDR3 in amino acids: CASSLTPETGWADTQYF. DNA of the CDR3: TGTGCCAGCAGCTTAACGCCGGAGACAGGGTGGGCAGATACGCAGTATTTT.

J is TRBJ1-1 and V is TRBV11-2; 8 nucleotides agree with TRBD1. V was clipped by 5 bases and J by 4 bases; unmatched bases: 6. Germline V gene lookup returns CDR1 SGHAT and CDR2 FQNNGV. This CDR3 has 14 residues. The CDR3 region has the DNA TGTGCCAGCAGCACTGGACAGGGCCTCACTGAAGCTTTCTTT. Its translation is CASSTGQGLTEAFF.

This chain joins TRBV2 and TRBJ2-1, with D maybe TRBD2 (6 bases). Germline-derived CDR1 and CDR2 are SNHLY and FYNNEI. The CDR3 contains 14 residues. Trimming shortened V by 3 bases and J by 8 bases, and 14 bases separated the two germline ends. DNA for the CDR3: TGTGCCAGCAGTGAGGGCCTAGCGCTGGATGAGCAGTTCTTC. The encoded protein is CASSEGLALDEQFF.

The chain is built from TRBV7-2 and TRBJ1-4; tentative D call: TRBD1 (6 bases). V lost 6 bases and J 1 base, leaving 9 bases between the germline ends. The CDR3 is 14 amino acids. Per germline, CDR1 SGHTA and CDR2 FQGNSA. CDR3 residues: CASSHRVTNEKLFF. Written as DNA, the CDR3 is TGTGCCAGCAGTCACAGGGTAACTAATGAAAAACTGTTTTTT.

The rearrangement links TRBV3-1 (or the pseudogene TRBV3-2) to TRBJ2-3, with a possible D match to TRBD2 (5 bases). Germline CDR1 and CDR2: LGHDT and YNNKEL (reference sequence). The CDR3 is 16 amino acids. V dropped 1 base and J dropped 0 bases, with 11 bases sitting between them. The chain's CDR3 is CASSQVEASSTDTQYF. The CDR3 bases are TGTGCCAGCAGCCAAGTGGAGGCCTCTAGCACAGATACGCAGTATTTT.

The CDR3 DNA sequence: TGTGCCAGCAGTCCATGGACAGCCTCTGGAAACACCATATATTTT. Translating gives CASSPWTASGNTIYF. The chain links TRBV27 to TRBJ1-3; maybe TRBD1 (6 bases). Germline CDR1 and CDR2: MNHEY and SMNVEV (reference sequence). The CDR3 consists of 15 residues. V gave up 5 bases and J gave up 0 bases, with 11 bases separating them.

The V gene is TRBV4-2, the J gene TRBJ2-3, with 15 bases lining up with TRBD2. The germline V gene encodes CDR1 LGHNA and CDR2 YNFKEQ. The CDR3 is 17 residues long. V was pared by 5 bases and J by 6 bases, with 9 bases of the junction left unmatched. The CDR3 protein is CASSIRTSGRARDTQYF. DNA for the CDR3: TGTGCCAGCAGCATCCGGACTAGCGGGAGGGCTCGGGATACGCAGTATTTT.

This clone was counted a single time. The J gene is TRBJ1-5, the V gene TRBV19, with D possibly TRBD1 on 5 matching bases. V was pared by 7 bases and J by 2 bases, with 21 bases between. The germline V gene encodes CDR1 LNHDA and CDR2 SQIVND (reference sequence). This CDR3 is 17 amino acids long. The DNA of the CDR3 is TGTGCCAGTACCACCGGGACGCGGAGGGGAGGCAATCAGCCCCAGCATTTT. Translating it yields CASTTGTRRGGNQPQHF.

This chain uses TRBV3-1 (or the pseudogene TRBV3-2) with TRBJ1-1; a weak D match, TRBD1 (6 bases). There are 18 residues in the CDR3. Trimming pared 1 base from V and 1 base from J, leaving 19 bases between. Germline V CDR1 and CDR2: LGHDT, YNNKEL (reference sequence). CDR3 loop: CASSQVIRQGIGNTEAFF. The CDR3 region has the DNA TGTGCCAGCAGCCAAGTTATAAGGCAGGGGATTGGGAACACTGAAGCTTTCTTT.

The chain uses TRBV7-9 and TRBJ2-5; TRBD2 might be the D (7 bases). CDR1 is SEHNR, CDR2 FQNEAQ, per germline (reference sequence). The CDR3 has 13 amino acids. V lost 7 bases to trimming and J lost 5 bases, with 14 bases between them. DNA of the CDR3: TGTGCCAGCAAGTTGGGGGGGCGCGAGACCCAGTACTTC. This sequence encodes CASKLGGRETQYF.

The gene calls are TRBV4-3 and TRBJ1-4; 7 nucleotides match TRBD1. With V trimmed by 1 base and J by 2 bases, 10 bases remained unmatched. CDR1 is LGHNA and CDR2 is YSLEER in the germline V gene. The CDR3 spans 18 residues. This chain's CDR3 is CASSQGRGLSRTNEKLFF. For the CDR3, the DNA is TGCGCCAGCAGCCAAGGAAGGGGGCTTTCCAGGACTAATGAAAAACTGTTTTTT.

V usage is TRBV2 and J usage is TRBJ1-2; D possibly corresponds to TRBD1 (5 bases). The germline CDR1 and CDR2 sequences are SNHLY and FYNNEI. This CDR3 is 16 amino acids long. V lost 3 bases, J lost 4 bases, and 18 bases lay in between. CDR3 residues: CASSEGLLTLGYGYTF. The CDR3 nucleotides are TGTGCCAGCAGTGAGGGACTTTTAACCCTTGGCTATGGCTACACCTTC.

This clone occurred once. This chain joins TRBV7-2 and TRBJ2-7, with D possibly being TRBD2 (6 bases). The CDR3 extends over 15 amino acids. From germline, CDR1 is SGHTA and CDR2 FQGNSA. V gave up 4 bases and J gave up 2 bases, with 15 bases separating them. The CDR3 DNA sequence: TGTGCCAGCAGCTCCGGCGTAGCGGCGACCTACGAGCAGTACTTC. This codes for CASSSGVAATYEQYF.

The chain carries TRBV11-2 and TRBJ2-1; 12 bases match TRBD2. Trimming at V came to 6 bases and at J to 2 bases, leaving 2 bases not matched to a gene. This CDR3 contains 15 residues. Per the germline V gene, CDR1 is SGHAT and CDR2 is FQNNGV. CDR3 nucleotide sequence: TGTGCCAGCAGTGCTAGCGGGAGGGCCTACAATGAGCAGTTCTTC. This gives the protein CASSASGRAYNEQFF.